These T cell receptor beta chains were read from a single sample in a study of blood T cell repertoires in COVID-19. Method: immunoSEQ multiplex PCR; TCRdb's copy keeps in-frame clones and lacks some. This table has tens of thousands of clones, roughly 83% appearing once. Sample: peripheral blood. All receptors come from a man in his fifties with COVID-19, enrolled during active disease. The CDR3 runs from the conserved cysteine through the conserved F or W. D genes are given only for firm matches. Clone size is given for some rows only: seen once, a few or many times, or a class if the clone is expanded.

TRBV7-9	-	TRBJ1-2	TRBD1	CASSSSGQGRSGYTF	TGTGCCAGCAGCTCCTCGGGACAGGGACGTAGTGGCTACACCTTC
TRBV30	-	TRBJ2-2	TRBD1	CASPGTANTGELFF	TGTGCCTCCCCAGGGACAGCGAACACCGGGGAGCTGTTTTTT
TRBV28	-	TRBJ1-2	TRBD1	CASTLGGRGLHTF	TGTGCCAGCACCCTGGGGGGCAGGGGGTTACACACCTTC
TRBV18	-	TRBJ1-5	-	CASSPPGGGPQHF	TGTGCCAGCTCACCACCGGGTGGAGGGCCCCAGCATTTT
TRBV18	-	TRBJ1-1	TRBD1	CASSLQGPPNTEAFF	TGTGCCAGCTCACTACAGGGGCCTCCGAACACTGAAGCTTTCTTT
TRBV7-3	-	TRBJ2-3	TRBD2	CASSLAGGLSDTQYF	TGTGCCAGCAGCCTAGCGGGAGGCCTTTCGGATACGCAGTATTTT
TRBV5-4	-	TRBJ2-2	-	CASSTRSGAGELFF	TGTGCCAGCAGCACCAGGTCGGGGGCCGGGGAGCTGTTTTTT
TRBV25-1	-	TRBJ2-3	TRBD2	CASSQTSPDTQYF	TGTGCCAGCAGCCAGACTAGCCCAGATACGCAGTATTTT
TRBV30	-	TRBJ1-4	TRBD1	CAWGGQGREKLFF	TGTGCCTGGGGTGGACAGGGTCGGGAAAAACTGTTTTTT
TRBV29-1	-	TRBJ2-2	-	CTLEDSNTGELFF	TGCACCCTCGAGGATTCGAACACCGGGGAGCTGTTTTTT
TRBV7-2	-	TRBJ1-2	-	CASSLRGRQHYGYTF	TGTGCCAGCAGCTTACGGGGGAGGCAGCACTATGGCTACACCTTC
TRBV4-1	-	TRBJ2-7	-	CASSQDVSLGDRLSYEQYF	TGCGCCAGCAGCCAAGATGTAAGCCTCGGCGACCGACTATCCTACGAGCAGTACTTC
TRBV21-1	-	TRBJ2-3	-	CASSPREHPSTDTQYF	TGTGCCAGCAGTCCTCGTGAACACCCTAGCACAGATACGCAGTATTTT
TRBV30	few	TRBJ1-6	TRBD1	CAWRGTGNSPLHF	TGTGCCTGGAGAGGGACAGGAAATTCACCCCTCCACTTT
TRBV7-3	-	TRBJ2-3	-	CASSYRDSSTDTQYF	TGTGCCAGCAGCTACCGGGACTCAAGCACAGATACGCAGTATTTT
TRBV19	-	TRBJ2-1	TRBD2	CASTLRLAGGPSSEQFF	TGTGCCAGTACCCTAAGACTAGCGGGAGGGCCGAGTAGTGAGCAGTTCTTC
TRBV10-3	few	TRBJ1-5	TRBD1	CAISEAPGQAQHF	TGTGCCATCAGTGAGGCGCCGGGACAGGCCCAGCATTTT
TRBV7-2	-	TRBJ1-1	-	CASSPTLRAGAFF	TGTGCCAGCAGCCCAACCTTGAGGGCAGGAGCTTTCTTT
TRBV7-8	-	TRBJ2-7	-	CASSRQGSSYEQYF	TGTGCCAGCAGCCGGCAGGGGTCCTCCTACGAGCAGTACTTC
TRBV19	-	TRBJ1-6	-	CASGLEGYNSPLHF	TGTGCCAGTGGCCTGGAGGGGTATAATTCACCCCTCCACTTT
TRBV5-4	few	TRBJ2-3	TRBD2	CASSLAGGDTQYF	TGTGCCAGCAGCTTGGCCGGGGGGGATACGCAGTATTTT
TRBV5-5	-	TRBJ2-7	TRBD1	CASIPPGQGRTYEQYF	TGTGCCAGCATCCCGCCGGGACAGGGTCGGACCTACGAGCAGTACTTC
TRBV5-6	-	TRBJ2-7	-	CASSFFGGGGYEQYF	TGTGCCAGCAGCTTCTTTGGGGGAGGGGGTTACGAGCAGTACTTC
TRBV7-3	few	TRBJ1-1	-	CASSSQPNTEAFF	TGTGCCAGCAGCTCACAACCCAACACTGAAGCTTTCTTT
TRBV19	few	TRBJ1-6	-	CASKVGQYNSPLHF	TGTGCCAGTAAGGTTGGACAGTATAATTCACCCCTCCACTTT
TRBV5-1	-	TRBJ1-2	TRBD1	CASTLTRGPGGYTF	TGCGCCAGCACCTTAACCAGGGGGCCCGGCGGCTACACCTTC
TRBV9	-	TRBJ2-7	TRBD1	CASSVDQGAYEQYF	TGTGCCAGCAGCGTAGATCAGGGGGCTTACGAGCAGTACTTC
TRBV28	-	TRBJ2-5	-	CASSLAGRADGETQYF	TGTGCCAGCAGTTTGGCCGGCAGGGCCGACGGAGAGACCCAGTACTTC
TRBV5-5	-	TRBJ1-2	-	CASSSTRGGGYGYTF	TGTGCCAGCAGCTCGACAAGGGGGGGTGGCTATGGCTACACCTTC
TRBV5-1	-	TRBJ2-7	-	CASSLVQGTYEQYF	TGCGCCAGCAGCTTGGTACAGGGCACCTACGAGCAGTACTTC
TRBV25-1	-	TRBJ1-6	TRBD1	CASSQGALNSPLHF	TGTGCCAGCAGTCAGGGGGCGCTTAATTCACCCCTCCACTTT
TRBV19	-	TRBJ1-4	-	CASRRTTGPNEKLFF	TGTGCCAGTAGACGAACGACAGGACCTAATGAAAAACTGTTTTTT
TRBV24-1	-	TRBJ2-4	-	CATSDSAGQHKNIQYF	TGTGCCACCAGTGATTCGGCGGGACAGCACAAAAACATTCAGTACTTC
TRBV27	-	TRBJ2-5	TRBD1	CASSVDRGKTQYF	TGTGCCAGCAGTGTGGACAGGGGAAAGACCCAGTACTTC
TRBV6-5	-	TRBJ2-7	TRBD1	CASSRTGYEQYF	TGTGCCAGCAGCAGGACAGGATACGAGCAGTACTTC
TRBV6-6	-	TRBJ2-4	-	CASSQRQEVFAKNIQYF	TGTGCCAGCAGTCAACGACAGGAGGTTTTTGCCAAAAACATTCAGTACTTC
TRBV18	-	TRBJ1-2	TRBD1	CASSPLRDSPSFNYGYTF	TGTGCCAGCTCACCTTTACGGGACAGCCCATCGTTTAACTATGGCTACACCTTC
TRBV6-5	-	TRBJ1-5	TRBD1	CASTGQAYQPQHF	TGTGCCAGCACCGGACAGGCGTATCAGCCCCAGCATTTT
TRBV6-1	-	TRBJ2-7	-	CASSETPNEQYF	TGTGCCAGCAGTGAAACCCCTAACGAGCAGTACTTC
TRBV6-5	-	TRBJ1-1	-	CASSYSRGGTEAFF	TGTGCCAGCAGTTACTCACGTGGGGGGACTGAAGCTTTCTTT
TRBV7-3	-	TRBJ2-3	TRBD2	CASSFGLAGDTQYF	TGTGCCAGCAGCTTTGGACTAGCAGGAGATACGCAGTATTTT
TRBV6-4	-	TRBJ1-1	TRBD1	CASSRGTGTSPAFF	TGTGCCAGCAGCCGCGGGACAGGGACGTCCCCAGCTTTCTTT
TRBV6-5	-	TRBJ1-2	TRBD1	CAAGGTSYGYTF	TGTGCCGCAGGGGGCACTAGCTATGGCTACACCTTC
TRBV19	-	TRBJ2-3	TRBD1	CASKTGQPGTDTQYF	TGTGCCAGTAAGACGGGACAGCCCGGCACAGATACGCAGTATTTT
TRBV10-2	-	TRBJ2-3	TRBD1	CASSESTGGTDTQYF	TGCGCCAGCAGTGAGTCGACAGGGGGCACAGATACGCAGTATTTT
TRBV6-5	-	TRBJ1-1	TRBD1	CASSSGTGSTEAFF	TGTGCCAGCAGTTCCGGGACAGGGAGTACTGAAGCTTTCTTT
TRBV6-1	-	TRBJ1-5	-	CASSENSYQPQHF	TGTGCCAGCAGTGAAAACAGCTATCAGCCCCAGCATTTT
TRBV7-3	-	TRBJ2-1	-	CASSLIGSGGEQFF	TGTGCCAGCAGCTTAATCGGTTCTGGAGGGGAGCAGTTCTTC
TRBV5-1	-	TRBJ2-7	TRBD2	CASSRLAGAQNSYEQYF	TGCGCCAGCAGCCGCCTAGCGGGCGCTCAAAACTCCTACGAGCAGTACTTC
TRBV6-1	-	TRBJ2-7	-	CASSEEHRPGFTYEQYF	TGTGCCAGCAGTGAGGAACACCGGCCAGGGTTTACGTACGAGCAGTACTTC